A single sample gave rise to the 27 T cell receptor beta chains below, sequenced in a study of control samples from healthy donors and cancer patients. This table comes from immunoSEQ multiplex PCR, and its TCRdb copy is limited to in-frame clones, with some not included. This repertoire shows approximately 120,000 clones, approximately 90% found once; its top ten account for 4% to 5.5%. Sequencing was carried out using blood. The receptors derive from a human donor in good health. The donor label of this sample is uncertain.

V gene TRBV2 combines with J gene TRBJ2-2; D is ambiguous. Germline assignment: CDR1 SNHLY and CDR2 FYNNEI. The CDR3 extends over 14 amino acids. V lost 7 bases to trimming and J lost 0 bases, with 9 bases between them. CDR3 bases: TGTGCCAGCATACGGTTCCCGAACACCGGGGAGCTGTTTTTT. Its translation: CASIRFPNTGELFF.

This clone was recorded only once. The V gene is TRBV10-3, the J gene TRBJ1-2; 7 nucleotides match TRBD1. CDR1 is ENHRY, CDR2 SYGVKD, per germline. Germline trimming cut 2 bases from V and 4 bases from J; bases unmatched to any gene: 4. The CDR3 spans 14 residues. The CDR3 loop reads CAISETGEGYGYTF. CDR3 sequence (DNA): TGTGCCATCAGTGAGACAGGGGAGGGCTATGGCTACACCTTC.

The CDR3, as DNA: TGTGCCAGCAGTTTAGGGGGGGGCATCCTGGGGAATTCACCCCTCCACTTT. This codes for CASSLGGGILGNSPLHF. V gene TRBV28 combines with J gene TRBJ1-6; weak D call: TRBD1 (6 bases). This CDR3 region has 17 residues. Germline CDR1 MDHEN, CDR2 SYDVKM. V was cut by 2 bases and J by 7 bases, with 18 bases left in between.

The genes are TRBV6-6 and TRBJ1-2; no definite D call. Germline-derived CDR1 and CDR2 are MNHNY and SVGAGI (reference sequence). The CDR3 length is 13 residues. Trimming stripped 2 bases from V and 2 bases from J, with 6 bases between. The CDR3 reads CASSYRLNYGYTF. The CDR3 DNA reads as TGTGCCAGCAGTTACAGGTTGAACTATGGCTACACCTTC.

This chain uses TRBV30 with TRBJ1-1; D is unclear. Per germline, CDR1 GTSNPN and CDR2 SVGIG (reference sequence). This CDR3 has 11 residues. V was trimmed by 1 base and J by 10 bases, leaving 10 bases between them. As DNA, the CDR3 is TGTGCCTGGAGTGGGCCGCTATCAGCTTTCTTT. It encodes CAWSGPLSAFF.

V gene TRBV9 combines with J gene TRBJ2-2; a weak D match, TRBD1 (5 bases). The ends were cut back, 3 bases at V and 2 bases at J, with 8 bases in the middle. This CDR3 is built from 14 residues. Germline CDR1 SGDLS, CDR2 YYNGEE. The CDR3 coding sequence is TGTGCCAGCAGCGGAGGACAAAACACCGGGGAGCTGTTTTTT. Amino acid sequence: CASSGGQNTGELFF. The variable domain in full, with the rest retrieved from reference TRBV9 and TRBJ2-2, is DSGVTQTPKHLITATGQRVTLRCSPRSGDLSVYWYQQSLDQGLQFLIQYYNGEERAKGNILERFSAQQFPDLHSELNLSSLELGDSALYFCASSGGQNTGELFFGEGSRLTVL.

This clone was found once. The V gene is TRBV9, the J gene TRBJ2-2; D is unclear. Germline lookup yields CDR1 SGDLS and CDR2 YYNGEE. V lost 0 bases and J 4 bases, leaving 4 bases between the germline ends. The CDR3 is 13 amino acids. The CDR3 DNA reads TGTGCCAGCAGCGTAGAGGTCACCGGGGAGCTGTTTTTT. Residues: CASSVEVTGELFF.

This chain links TRBV7-9 with TRBJ1-1; D not certain. Germline V gene sequence: CDR1 SEHNR, CDR2 FQNEAQ (reference sequence). Trimming removed 5 bases at V and 9 bases at J, with 16 bases between. The CDR3 sequence is 13 residues long. The CDR3 sequence: CASSVGNKGKAFF. Written as DNA, the CDR3 is TGTGCCAGCAGCGTAGGAAACAAGGGTAAAGCTTTCTTT.

The chain joins TRBV6-6 to TRBJ2-7; no clear D. Germline V gene lookup returns CDR1 MNHNY and CDR2 SVGAGI (reference sequence). The ends were cut back, 6 bases at V and 5 bases at J, with 11 bases in the middle. CDR3 length: 12 residues. The CDR3 sequence: CASSPPKNEQYF. The CDR3, as DNA: TGTGCCAGCAGCCCCCCCAAGAACGAGCAGTACTTC.

This chain joins TRBV18 and TRBJ2-5; D unclear. This CDR3 is built from 13 residues. Germline CDR1 is KGHSH and CDR2 is LQKENI. Trimming removed 0 bases at V and 4 bases at J, with 6 bases between. This CDR3 reads CASSPPVGETQYF. DNA for the CDR3: TGTGCCAGCTCACCACCTGTTGGAGAGACCCAGTACTTC.

The chain joins TRBV9 to TRBJ1-4, with a tentative D call TRBD1 (5 bases). Germline V gene lookup returns CDR1 SGDLS and CDR2 YYNGEE. CDR3 length: 14 residues. V gave up 4 bases and J gave up 5 bases, with 12 bases separating them. CDR3 residues: CASSFSGGNEKLFF. Here the CDR3 DNA reads TGTGCCAGCAGCTTCAGTGGGGGGAATGAAAAACTGTTTTTT.

V and J are TRBV2 and TRBJ2-2, with D unclear. CDR3 length: 13 amino acids. Trimming cost V 6 bases and J 1 base, with 6 bases left between them. Per germline, CDR1 SNHLY and CDR2 FYNNEI. Here the CDR3 DNA reads TGTGCCAGCAGCACCCTGAACACCGGGGAGCTGTTTTTT. Protein sequence: CASSTLNTGELFF.

This rearrangement joins TRBV7-9 to TRBJ2-2, with TRBD2 matching over 11 bases. Germline CDR1 is SEHNR and CDR2 is FQNEAQ (reference sequence). Losses at the gene ends were 5 bases for V and 3 bases for J; bases not matched to a gene: 14. The CDR3 runs to 19 residues. The CDR3 here is CASSPSSTPTSGDTGELFF. DNA of the CDR3: TGTGCCAGCAGCCCCTCCTCCACCCCGACTAGCGGGGACACCGGGGAGCTGTTTTTT.

The V gene is TRBV6-5, the J gene TRBJ1-1; tentative D call: TRBD1 (5 bases). Germline lookup yields CDR1 MNHEY and CDR2 SVGAGI. V was clipped by 6 bases and J by 6 bases, with 17 bases between them. This CDR3 comprises 14 residues. The CDR3 region is CASSIDSAGPEAFF. CDR3 nucleotide sequence: TGTGCCAGCAGCATCGACAGCGCCGGACCTGAAGCTTTCTTT.

This clone has a single count. The chain combines TRBV7-9 with TRBJ1-2, with 7 bases matching TRBD1. The CDR3 is 14 amino acids. Trimming at V came to 1 base and at J to 3 bases, leaving 2 bases not matched to a gene. CDR1 and CDR2 from the germline V gene are SEHNR and FQNEAQ (reference sequence). This CDR3 reads CASSLGDSYYGYTF. As DNA, the CDR3 is TGTGCCAGCAGCTTAGGGGACAGCTACTATGGCTACACCTTC.

This chain links TRBV5-1 with TRBJ2-3; 7 bases are shared with TRBD1. CDR1 SGHRS and CDR2 YFSETQ come from the germline V gene. Trimming took 4 bases from V and 6 from J; bases not matched to a gene: 8. The CDR3 is made up of 14 amino acids. The chain's CDR3 is CASSPGTARDTQYF. The CDR3 DNA sequence: TGCGCCAGCAGCCCCGGGACAGCCAGGGATACGCAGTATTTT.

The rearrangement uses TRBV28 and TRBJ1-2; 8 positions match TRBD1. The J segment lost 5 bases and the V segment lost 2 bases, leaving 10 bases of the junction unmatched. The CDR3 extends over 16 amino acids. The germline V gene has CDR1 MDHEN and CDR2 SYDVKM. The CDR3 DNA reads TGTGCCAGCAGTTTAGCTACAGGGGGGGGACTTTATGGCTACACCTTC. Amino acids: CASSLATGGGLYGYTF.

The chain uses TRBV6-5 and TRBJ2-3; D is perhaps TRBD2 (6 bases). Germline CDR1 MNHEY, CDR2 SVGAGI. This CDR3 comprises 16 residues. V was pared by 0 bases and J by 5 bases, with 15 bases between. The CDR3, as DNA: TGTGCCAGCAGTTACTCGAACCCAGGGCGGGGAGATACGCAGTATTTT. Amino acid sequence: CASSYSNPGRGDTQYF.

The chain is built from TRBV19 and TRBJ1-4; maybe TRBD1 (6 bases). This CDR3 has 14 residues. Germline CDR1 and CDR2: LNHDA and SQIVND (reference sequence). The germline V and J ends were trimmed by 5 bases and 4 bases, with 11 bases remaining between them. Here the CDR3 DNA reads TGTGCCAGTAGTCGAACAGGGATTAATGAAAAACTGTTTTTT. Protein sequence: CASSRTGINEKLFF.

This sequence joins TRBV28 and TRBJ2-3; 9 positions agree with TRBD2. CDR1 MDHEN and CDR2 SYDVKM come from the germline V gene. J was trimmed by 2 bases and V by 8 bases; bases with no gene match: 8. CDR3 length: 15 amino acids. CDR3 sequence reads: CASRGASGDTDTQYF. The CDR3 region has the DNA TGTGCCAGCCGGGGGGCTAGCGGGGACACAGATACGCAGTATTTT.

This chain uses TRBV5-5 with TRBJ1-2, with no clear D. CDR3 size: 13 residues. Per the germline V gene, CDR1 is SGHKS and CDR2 is YYEKEE (reference sequence). V was shortened by 0 bases and J by 5 bases, with 8 bases between the two germline ends. The CDR3 DNA is TGTGCCAGCAGCTTGGTGGCGGCTTATGGCTACACCTTC. It yields the protein CASSLVAAYGYTF.

The rearrangement links TRBV7-8 to TRBJ2-7; D is ambiguous. Trimming removed 4 bases from V and 2 bases from J, with 3 bases in between. This CDR3 comprises 11 residues. CDR1 and CDR2 (germline): SGHVS, FQNEAQ. In DNA form, the CDR3 reads TGTGCCAGCAGCTCCACCTACGAGCAGTACTTC. This encodes CASSSTYEQYF.

The chain is built from TRBV7-9 and TRBJ1-2; TRBD1 matches at 8 bases. Germline V lookup: CDR1 SEHNR, CDR2 FQNEAQ (reference sequence). The CDR3 contains 15 residues. Losses at the gene ends were 3 bases for V and 5 bases for J; bases not matched to a gene: 8. This CDR3 is CASSLGYTGGYGYTF. The CDR3 DNA sequence: TGTGCCAGCAGCTTGGGCTATACAGGGGGTTATGGCTACACCTTC.

This sequence joins TRBV2 and TRBJ1-1, with 7 bases aligning to TRBD1. The CDR3 is 14 amino acids. Germline loops: CDR1 SNHLY, CDR2 FYNNEI. The junction had 5 bases not matched to a gene; V was cut back by 7 bases and J by 0 bases. CDR3 sequence (DNA): TGTGCCAGCACCACGACAGGGCTGAACACTGAAGCTTTCTTT. This sequence encodes CASTTTGLNTEAFF.

J is TRBJ1-1 and V is TRBV2; a weak D match, TRBD1 (5 bases). Germline V gene sequence: CDR1 SNHLY, CDR2 FYNNEI. Between the trimmed V and J ends, which lost 7 bases and 10 bases, there was a span of 13 bases. The CDR3 is made up of 11 amino acids. CDR3 DNA: TGTGCCAGCACCGGGGCGCCGGCAGCTTTCTTT. Translated: CASTGAPAAFF.

V usage is TRBV7-2 and J usage is TRBJ2-7; D possibly matches TRBD1 or TRBD2 (5 bases each). Trimming removed 1 base at V and 2 bases at J, with 9 bases between. Germline assignment: CDR1 SGHTA and CDR2 FQGNSA. The CDR3 length is 14 residues. This chain's CDR3 is CASSLGGKPYEQYF. In DNA, the CDR3 is TGTGCCAGCAGCTTAGGGGGGAAGCCCTACGAGCAGTACTTC.

The chain recombines TRBV3-1 (or the pseudogene TRBV3-2) with TRBJ2-3, with D perhaps TRBD1 (6 bases). Trimming removed 1 base at V and 2 bases at J, with 10 bases between. The CDR3 sequence is 15 residues long. Looked up from germline, CDR1 is LGHDT and CDR2 is YNNKEL (reference sequence). As DNA, the CDR3 is TGTGCCAGCAGCCAAGTGGGGGCCCCCACAGATACGCAGTATTTT. Translation: CASSQVGAPTDTQYF.